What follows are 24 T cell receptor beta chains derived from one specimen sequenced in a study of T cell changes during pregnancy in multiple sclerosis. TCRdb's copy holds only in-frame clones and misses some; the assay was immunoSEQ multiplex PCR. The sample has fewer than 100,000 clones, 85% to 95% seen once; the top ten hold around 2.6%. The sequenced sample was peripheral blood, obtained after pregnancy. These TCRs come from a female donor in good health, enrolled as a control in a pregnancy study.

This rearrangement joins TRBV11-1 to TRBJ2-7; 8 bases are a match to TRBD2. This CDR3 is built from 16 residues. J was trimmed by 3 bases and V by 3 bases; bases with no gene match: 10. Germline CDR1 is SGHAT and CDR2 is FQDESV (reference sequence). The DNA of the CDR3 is TGTGCCAGCAGCTTCCATCTTGCAGGGACTAGCTACGAGCAGTACTTC. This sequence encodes CASSFHLAGTSYEQYF.

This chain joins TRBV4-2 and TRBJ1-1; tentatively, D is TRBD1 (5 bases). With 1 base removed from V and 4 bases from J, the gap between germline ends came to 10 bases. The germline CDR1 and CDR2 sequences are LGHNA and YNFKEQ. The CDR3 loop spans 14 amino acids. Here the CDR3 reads CASSQARAGTEAFF. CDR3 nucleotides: TGTGCCAGCAGCCAAGCCAGGGCCGGCACTGAAGCTTTCTTT.

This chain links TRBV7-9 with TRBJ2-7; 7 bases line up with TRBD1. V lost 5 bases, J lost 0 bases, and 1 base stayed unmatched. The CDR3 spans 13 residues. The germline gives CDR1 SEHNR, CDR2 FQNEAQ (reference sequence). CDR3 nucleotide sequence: TGTGCCAGCAGCCGGGACAGCTCCTACGAGCAGTACTTC. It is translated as CASSRDSSYEQYF.

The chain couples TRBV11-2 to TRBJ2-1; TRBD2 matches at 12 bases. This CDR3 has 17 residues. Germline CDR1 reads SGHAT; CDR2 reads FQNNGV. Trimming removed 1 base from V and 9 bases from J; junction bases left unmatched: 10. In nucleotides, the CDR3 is TGTGCCAGCAGCTTAGTCCTAGCGGGGGGGCCCAGGGGTGAGCAGTTCTTC. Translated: CASSLVLAGGPRGEQFF.

In nucleotides, the CDR3 is TGTGCCATCAGTGAGTCTGGACAGTACTACGAGCAGTACTTC. Protein sequence: CAISESGQYYEQYF. The chain recombines TRBV10-3 with TRBJ2-7; possible D gene TRBD1, 6 bases. Germline assignment: CDR1 ENHRY and CDR2 SYGVKD. The CDR3 is 14 residues long. Trimming took off 0 bases at V and 3 bases at J, with 9 bases between the two ends.

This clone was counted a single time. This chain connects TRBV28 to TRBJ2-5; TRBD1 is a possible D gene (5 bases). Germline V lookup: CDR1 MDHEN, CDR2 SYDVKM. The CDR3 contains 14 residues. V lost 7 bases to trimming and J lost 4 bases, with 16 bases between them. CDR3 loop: CASTDALRGETQYF. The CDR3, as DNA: TGTGCCAGCACAGACGCATTAAGGGGAGAGACCCAGTACTTC.

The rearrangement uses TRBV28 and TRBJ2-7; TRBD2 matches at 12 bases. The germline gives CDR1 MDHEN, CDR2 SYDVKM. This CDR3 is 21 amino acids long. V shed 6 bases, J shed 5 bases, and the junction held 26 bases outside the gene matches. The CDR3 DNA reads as TGTGCCAGCAGCCACCGGAAAAGGACTAGCGGGAAATGGGGGCCGAGGCACGAGCAGTACTTC. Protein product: CASSHRKRTSGKWGPRHEQYF.

The CDR3 DNA reads as TGTGCCACCAGCAGAGTGCCAGGGCGGAAGGCGCGGGGGGCTATAGATACGCAGTATTTT. Amino acids: CATSRVPGRKARGAIDTQYF. J is TRBJ2-3 and V is TRBV15, with 8 bases fitting TRBD2. The V gene's germline CDR1 is LNHNV and CDR2 YYDKDF (reference sequence). V lost 1 base to trimming and J lost 5 bases; unmatched junction nucleotides: 20. CDR3 length: 20 amino acids. Using reference TRBV15 and TRBJ2-3 for the parts outside the CDR3, the full variable domain is DAMVIQNPRYQVTQFGKPVTLSCSQTLNHNVMYWYQQKSSQAPKLLFHYYDKDFNNEADTPDNFQSRRPNTSFCFLDIRSPGLGDTAMYLCATSRVPGRKARGAIDTQYFGPGTRLTVL.

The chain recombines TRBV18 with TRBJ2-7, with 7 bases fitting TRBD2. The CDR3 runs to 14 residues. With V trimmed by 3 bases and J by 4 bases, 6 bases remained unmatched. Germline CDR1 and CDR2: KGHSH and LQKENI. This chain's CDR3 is CASSPASGFYEQYF. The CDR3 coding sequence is TGTGCCAGCTCACCGGCTAGCGGATTTTACGAGCAGTACTTC. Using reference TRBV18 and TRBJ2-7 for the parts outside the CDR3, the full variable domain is NAGVMQNPRHLVRRRGQEARLRCSPMKGHSHVYWYRQLPEEGLKFMVYLQKENIIDESGMPKERFSAEFPKEGPSILRIQQVVRGDSAAYFCASSPASGFYEQYFGPGTRLTVT.

Here the CDR3 reads CASSEGANQPQHF. In DNA form, the CDR3 reads TGTGCCAGCAGTGAGGGGGCCAATCAGCCCCAGCATTTT. The chain carries TRBV6-4 and TRBJ1-5, with a possible D match to TRBD1 (6 bases). The CDR3 is 13 residues long. The V end lost 3 bases, the J end lost 3 bases, and 6 bases lay between the germline ends. In germline, CDR1 is MRHNA, CDR2 SNTAGT.

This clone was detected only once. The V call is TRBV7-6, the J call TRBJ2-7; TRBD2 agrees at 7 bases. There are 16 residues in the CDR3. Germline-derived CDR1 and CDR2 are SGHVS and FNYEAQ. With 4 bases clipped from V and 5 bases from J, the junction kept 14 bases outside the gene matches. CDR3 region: CASSSRSGGFTHEQYF. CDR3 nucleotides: TGTGCCAGCAGCTCCCGCTCGGGAGGATTTACCCACGAGCAGTACTTC.

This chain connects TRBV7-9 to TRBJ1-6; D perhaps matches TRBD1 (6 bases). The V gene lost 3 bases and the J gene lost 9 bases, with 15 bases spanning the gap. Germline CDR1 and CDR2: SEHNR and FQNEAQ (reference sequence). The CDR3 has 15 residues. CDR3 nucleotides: TGTGCCAGCAGCTTGGGTCAGGGGATTAGTTCACCCCTCCACTTT. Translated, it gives CASSLGQGISSPLHF.

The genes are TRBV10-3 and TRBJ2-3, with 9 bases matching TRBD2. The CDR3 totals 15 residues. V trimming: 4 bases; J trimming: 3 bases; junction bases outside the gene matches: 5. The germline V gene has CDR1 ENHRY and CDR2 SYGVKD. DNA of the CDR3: TGTGCCATCAGTGGATCTAGCGGGGAGACAGATACGCAGTATTTT. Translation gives CAISGSSGETDTQYF.

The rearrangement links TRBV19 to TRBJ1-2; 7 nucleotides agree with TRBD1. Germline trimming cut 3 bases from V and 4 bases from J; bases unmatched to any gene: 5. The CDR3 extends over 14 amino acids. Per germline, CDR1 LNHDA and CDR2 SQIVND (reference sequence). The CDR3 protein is CASSIRQGSYGYTF. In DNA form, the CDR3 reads TGTGCCAGTAGTATCCGACAGGGTAGCTATGGCTACACCTTC. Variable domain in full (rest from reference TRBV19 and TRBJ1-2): DGGITQSPKYLFRKEGQNVTLSCEQNLNHDAMYWYRQDPGQGLRLIYYSQIVNDFQKGDIAEGYSVSREKKESFPLTVTSAQKNPTAFYLCASSIRQGSYGYTFGSGTRLTVV.

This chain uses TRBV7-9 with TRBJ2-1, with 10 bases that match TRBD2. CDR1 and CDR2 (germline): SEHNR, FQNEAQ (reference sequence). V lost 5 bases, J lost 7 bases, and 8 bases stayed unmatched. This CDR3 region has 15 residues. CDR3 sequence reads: CASSVPGLAKNEQFF. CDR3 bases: TGTGCCAGCAGCGTACCGGGACTAGCGAAAAATGAGCAGTTCTTC.

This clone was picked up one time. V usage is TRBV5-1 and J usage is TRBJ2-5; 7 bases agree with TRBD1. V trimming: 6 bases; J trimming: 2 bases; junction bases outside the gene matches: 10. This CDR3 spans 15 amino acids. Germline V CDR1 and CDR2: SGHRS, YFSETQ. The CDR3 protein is CASTTGDRSQETQYF. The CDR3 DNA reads TGCGCCAGCACCACAGGGGATAGGTCGCAAGAGACCCAGTACTTC.

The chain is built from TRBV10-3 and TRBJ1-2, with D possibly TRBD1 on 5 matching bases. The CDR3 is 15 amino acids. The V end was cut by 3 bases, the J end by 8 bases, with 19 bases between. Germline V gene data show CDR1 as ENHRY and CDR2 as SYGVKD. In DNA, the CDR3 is TGTGCCATCAGTGAAAGGGGACTCCGGAGGGGCGGCTACACCTTC. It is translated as CAISERGLRRGGYTF.

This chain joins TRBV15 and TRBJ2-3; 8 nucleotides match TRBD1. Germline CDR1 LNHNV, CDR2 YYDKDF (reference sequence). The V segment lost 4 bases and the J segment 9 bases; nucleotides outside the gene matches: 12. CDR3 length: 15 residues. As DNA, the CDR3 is TGTGCCACCAGCATCTCCCGCGGACAGGGTACAACGCAGTATTTT. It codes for CATSISRGQGTTQYF.

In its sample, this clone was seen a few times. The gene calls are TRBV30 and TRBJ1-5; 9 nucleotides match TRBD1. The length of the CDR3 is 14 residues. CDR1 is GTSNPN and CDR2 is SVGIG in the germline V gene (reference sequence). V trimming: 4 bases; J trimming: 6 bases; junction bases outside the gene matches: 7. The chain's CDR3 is CAWNSGTGIQPQHF. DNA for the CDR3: TGTGCCTGGAACTCCGGGACAGGGATTCAGCCCCAGCATTTT.

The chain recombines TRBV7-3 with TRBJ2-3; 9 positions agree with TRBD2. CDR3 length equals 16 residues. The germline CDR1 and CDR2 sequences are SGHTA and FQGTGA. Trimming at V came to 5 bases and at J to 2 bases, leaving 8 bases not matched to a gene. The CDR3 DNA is TGTGCCAGCAGCCAAGGCACTAGCGGGCTCACAGATACGCAGTATTTT. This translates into CASSQGTSGLTDTQYF.

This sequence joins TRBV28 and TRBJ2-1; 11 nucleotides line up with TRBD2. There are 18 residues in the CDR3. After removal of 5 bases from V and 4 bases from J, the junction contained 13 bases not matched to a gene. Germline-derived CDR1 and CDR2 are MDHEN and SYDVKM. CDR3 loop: CASSTSGSGGLWYNEQFF. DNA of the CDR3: TGTGCCAGCAGTACTAGCGGGAGCGGGGGACTTTGGTACAATGAGCAGTTCTTC.

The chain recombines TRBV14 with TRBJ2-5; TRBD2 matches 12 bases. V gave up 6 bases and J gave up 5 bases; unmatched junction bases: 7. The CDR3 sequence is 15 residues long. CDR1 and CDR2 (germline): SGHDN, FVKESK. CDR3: CASSLTLAGGETQYF. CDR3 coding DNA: TGTGCCAGCAGTCTCACGCTAGCGGGGGGGGAGACCCAGTACTTC.

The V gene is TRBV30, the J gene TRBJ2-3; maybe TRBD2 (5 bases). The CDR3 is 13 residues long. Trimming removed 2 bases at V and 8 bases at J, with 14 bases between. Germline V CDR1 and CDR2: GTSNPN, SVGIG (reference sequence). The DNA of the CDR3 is TGTGCCTGGAGTCTCGGTATGGGGAGTACGCAGTATTTT. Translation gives CAWSLGMGSTQYF.

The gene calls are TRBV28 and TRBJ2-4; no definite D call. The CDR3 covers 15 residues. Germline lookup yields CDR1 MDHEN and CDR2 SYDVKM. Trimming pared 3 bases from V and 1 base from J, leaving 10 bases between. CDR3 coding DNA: TGTGCCAGCAGTTTCCACAGTACCGCCAAAAACATTCAGTACTTC. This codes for CASSFHSTAKNIQYF. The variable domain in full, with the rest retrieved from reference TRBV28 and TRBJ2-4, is DVKVTQSSRYLVKRTGEKVFLECVQDMDHENMFWYRQDPGLGLRLIYFSYDVKMKEKGDIPEGYSVSREKKERFSLILESASTNQTSMYLCASSFHSTAKNIQYFGAGTRLSVL.